This TCR beta chain is from a study of OX40 agonist ivuxolimab in advanced cancers. General study results and limits: Clonal expansion was seen in CD4+ and CD8+ blood T cells by week 6 at 0.1 to 3.0 mg/kg. Those patients achieving a partial response at 0.1-3.0 mg/kg showed among the lowest clonal expansion. Expanded clones tended on average to be more numerous among CD8+ T cells than CD4+.

The V end lost 3 bases, the J end lost 1 base, and 27 bases lay between the germline ends. There are 20 residues in the CDR3. Germline loops: CDR1 MDHEN, CDR2 SYDVKM. As to this clone: Its antigen is unidentified.

Using immunoSEQ multiplex PCR, the repertoire was profiled, and TCRdb retains in-frame clones only, with some absent. The sample has about 61,000 clones, roughly 90% seen once. This chain uses TRBV28 with TRBJ1-1; D not certain. The starting material was CD4+ or CD8+ T cells sorted from blood, obtained in a trial of the OX40 agonist ivuxolimab. This receptor was identified in an adult with an advanced solid tumor such as melanoma, head and neck, liver or kidney cancer. CDR3 residues: CASSFPDVSLSVSGNTEAFF. CDR3 in DNA: TGTGCCAGCAGTTTCCCGGACGTATCTCTCTCAGTTTCTGGGAACACTGAAGCTTTCTTT.